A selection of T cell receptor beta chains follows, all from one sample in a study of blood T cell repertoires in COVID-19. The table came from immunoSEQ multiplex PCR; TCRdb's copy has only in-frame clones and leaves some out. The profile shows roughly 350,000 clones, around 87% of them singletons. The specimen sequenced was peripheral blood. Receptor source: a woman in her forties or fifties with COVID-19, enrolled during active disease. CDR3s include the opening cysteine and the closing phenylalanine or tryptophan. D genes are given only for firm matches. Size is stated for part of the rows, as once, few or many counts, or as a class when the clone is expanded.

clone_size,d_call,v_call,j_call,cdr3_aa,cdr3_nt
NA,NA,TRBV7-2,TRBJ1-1,CASSFEAGGEAFF,TGTGCCAGCAGCTTCGAGGCGGGAGGTGAAGCTTTCTTT
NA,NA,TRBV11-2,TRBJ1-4,CASSAITGSTNEKLFF,TGTGCCAGCAGCGCTATTACAGGCTCAACTAATGAAAAACTGTTTTTT
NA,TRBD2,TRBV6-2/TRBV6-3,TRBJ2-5,CASSPHITGLAGETQYF,TGTGCCAGCAGTCCCCATATCACGGGACTAGCGGGAGAGACCCAGTACTTC
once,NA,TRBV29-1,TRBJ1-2,CSVIREDYGYTF,TGCAGCGTTATTCGGGAAGACTATGGCTACACCTTC
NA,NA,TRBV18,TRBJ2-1,CASFMPVGSYNEQFF,TGTGCCAGCTTTATGCCGGTCGGCTCCTACAATGAGCAGTTCTTC
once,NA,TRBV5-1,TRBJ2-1,CASSLVAAAYNEQFF,TGCGCCAGCAGCTTGGTAGCGGCAGCCTACAATGAGCAGTTCTTC
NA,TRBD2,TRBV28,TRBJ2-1,CASSSGTSGRARKNEQFF,TGTGCCAGCAGTTCTGGGACTAGCGGGAGGGCCCGAAAGAATGAGCAGTTCTTC
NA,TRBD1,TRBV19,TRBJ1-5,CASGTGSNNQPQHF,TGTGCCAGTGGGACAGGGAGTAACAATCAGCCCCAGCATTTT
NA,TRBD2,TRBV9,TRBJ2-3,CASSVGLAGFSDTQYF,TGTGCCAGCAGCGTAGGGCTAGCGGGATTTTCAGATACGCAGTATTTT
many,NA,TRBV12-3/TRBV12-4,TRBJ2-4,CASRDSGNIQYF,TGTGCCAGCCGGGATTCAGGAAACATTCAGTACTTC
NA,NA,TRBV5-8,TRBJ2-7,CASSHSYEQYF,TGTGCCAGCAGCCATTCCTACGAGCAGTACTTC
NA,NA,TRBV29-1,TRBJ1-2,CSVAPGRGPGYTF,TGCAGCGTTGCTCCAGGCAGGGGACCCGGCTACACCTTC
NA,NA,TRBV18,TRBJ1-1,CASSSYGQINTEAFF,TGTGCCAGCTCATCCTACGGACAGATAAACACTGAAGCTTTCTTT
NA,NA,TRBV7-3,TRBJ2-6,CASSPTGANVLTF,TGTGCCAGCAGCCCAACTGGGGCCAACGTCCTGACTTTC
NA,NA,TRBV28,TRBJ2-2,CASRQPTGNTGELFF,TGTGCCAGCCGTCAGCCGACGGGGAACACCGGGGAGCTGTTTTTT
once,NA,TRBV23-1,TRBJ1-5,CASSQWEAGEGNQPQHF,TGCGCCAGCAGTCAATGGGAAGCTGGGGAGGGCAATCAGCCCCAGCATTTT
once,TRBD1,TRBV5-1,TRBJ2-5,CASSRGTEKNQETQYF,TGCGCCAGCAGCCGAGGGACAGAGAAGAACCAAGAGACCCAGTACTTC
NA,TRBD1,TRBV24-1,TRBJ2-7,CATSDTRQGEGVEQYF,TGTGCCACCAGTGATACCCGACAGGGAGAGGGGGTCGAGCAGTACTTC
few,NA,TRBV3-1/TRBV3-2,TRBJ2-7,CASSQDPGTYEQYF,TGTGCCAGCAGCCAAGATCCCGGGACCTACGAGCAGTACTTC
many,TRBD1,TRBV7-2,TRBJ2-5,CASRPGGLETQYF,TGTGCCAGCAGACCAGGGGGCTTGGAGACCCAGTACTTC
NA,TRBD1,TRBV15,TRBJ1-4,CATSTIGGADEKLFF,TGTGCCACCAGCACAATAGGGGGCGCGGATGAAAAACTGTTTTTT
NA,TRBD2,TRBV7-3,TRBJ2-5,CASSDGTSGRQETQYF,TGTGCCAGCAGCGACGGGACTAGCGGGCGCCAAGAGACCCAGTACTTC
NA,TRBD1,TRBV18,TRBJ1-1,CASSPDTGGAEAFF,TGTGCCAGCTCACCAGACACAGGGGGCGCTGAAGCTTTCTTT
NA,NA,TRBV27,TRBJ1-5,CASSLAGDSNQPQHF,TGTGCCAGCAGTTTAGCGGGGGATAGCAATCAGCCCCAGCATTTT